This passage covers 8 T cell receptor beta chains from one sample sequenced in a study of T cell responses to AZD1222 COVID-19 vaccine. The table came from immunoSEQ multiplex PCR; TCRdb's copy has only in-frame clones and leaves some out. Among under 150,000 clones listed, 90% were seen once. The sequencing used peripheral blood, collected on day 0 of AZD1222 vaccination. These receptors came from an adult in good health.

The genes are TRBV6-2 or TRBV6-3 and TRBJ2-7, with D uncertain. The germline V and J ends were trimmed by 5 bases and 2 bases, with 7 bases remaining between them. The CDR3 contains 12 residues. Germline V CDR1 and CDR2: MNHEY, SVGEGT. The CDR3 sequence: CASSNLPYEQYF. The CDR3, as DNA: TGTGCCAGCAGTAACCTCCCCTACGAGCAGTACTTC.

The chain carries TRBV5-4 and TRBJ2-7; 7 bases match TRBD1. Germline CDR1 and CDR2: SGHNT and YYREEE (reference sequence). J lost 4 bases, V lost 2 bases, and 9 bases had no gene match. The CDR3 runs to 15 residues. CDR3: CASSLWTGGLYEQYF. CDR3 nucleotide sequence: TGTGCCAGCAGCTTATGGACAGGAGGCTTATACGAGCAGTACTTC.

The V and J genes are TRBV6-6 and TRBJ2-7; perhaps TRBD1 as D (6 bases). V was trimmed by 3 bases and J by 1 base, leaving 13 bases between them. There are 15 residues in the CDR3. CDR1 is MNHNY and CDR2 is SVGAGI in the germline V gene (reference sequence). The CDR3 DNA is TGTGCCAGCAGTTATGCGGACAGATCATCCTACGAGCAGTACTTC. This translates into CASSYADRSSYEQYF.

The V call is TRBV29-1, the J call TRBJ2-7; D may be TRBD1 or TRBD2 (5 bases each). Germline CDR1 reads SQVTM; CDR2 reads ANQGSEA. V dropped 6 bases and J dropped 3 bases, with 15 bases sitting between them. The CDR3 runs to 13 residues. The CDR3 sequence: CSVSRGEGYEQYF. CDR3 DNA: TGCAGCGTGTCCCGAGGGGAAGGCTACGAGCAGTACTTC.

This clone was detected only once. CDR3 residues: CSVGPGGQFGYTF. CDR3 nucleotide sequence: TGCAGCGTGGGACCGGGCGGTCAGTTTGGCTACACCTTC. The chain joins TRBV29-1 to TRBJ1-2, with D possibly TRBD1 on 5 matching bases. V was shortened by 6 bases and J by 7 bases, with 18 bases between the two germline ends. Germline V gene data show CDR1 as SQVTM and CDR2 as ANQGSEA. The CDR3 is 13 amino acids. Full variable domain (missing parts from reference TRBV29-1 and TRBJ1-2): SAVISQKPSRDICQRGTSLTIQCQVDSQVTMMFWYRQQPGQSLTLIATANQGSEATYESGFVIDKFPISRPNLTFSTLTVSNMSPEDSSIYLCSVGPGGQFGYTFGSGTRLTVV.

A single count supports this clone. The rearrangement uses TRBV7-2 and TRBJ1-4; the D gene is possibly TRBD1 (6 bases). In germline, CDR1 is SGHTA, CDR2 FQGNSA. CDR3 length: 16 residues. V was shortened by 0 bases and J by 8 bases, with 16 bases between the two germline ends. The CDR3 DNA follows: TGTGCCAGCAGCTTAGCGCTTGTGGGGGCCGGGGAAAAACTGTTTTTT. Translating gives CASSLALVGAGEKLFF.

J is TRBJ1-3 and V is TRBV9; TRBD1 matches 11 bases. Per the germline V gene, CDR1 is SGDLS and CDR2 is YYNGEE. V lost 1 base to trimming and J lost 0 bases; unmatched junction nucleotides: 6. The length of the CDR3 is 18 residues. In DNA form, the CDR3 reads TGTGCCAGCAGCGTAATGGACAGGGGGCTTTCCTCTGGAAACACCATATATTTT. Residues: CASSVMDRGLSSGNTIYF.

On this clone: Germline and junction disagree at one end, which may indicate a read error. The chain employs TRBV5-1 and TRBJ2-7; weak D call: TRBD1 (5 bases). The germline V gene has CDR1 SGHRS and CDR2 YFSETQ. This CDR3 region has 14 residues. CDR3 protein: CASSLDTAPYEQYF. CDR3 in DNA: TGCGCCAGCAGTTTGGACACGGCCCCCTACGAGCAGTACTTC.